What follows are 2 T cell receptor beta chains derived from one specimen sequenced in a study of blood T cell repertoires in COVID-19. Generated by immunoSEQ multiplex PCR, the TCRdb table keeps only in-frame clones and is missing some. The sample lists approximately 220,000 clones, around 82% occurring once. The sequencing input was peripheral blood. These receptors originate from a middle-aged woman with active or convalescent COVID-19.

The chain links TRBV2 to TRBJ2-7; D not resolved. Deletions cut 11 bases from V and 4 bases from J, with 21 bases between. The CDR3 is 14 residues long. Germline CDR1 reads SNHLY; CDR2 reads FYNNEI. CDR3 region: CAVPSTNADYEQYF. In DNA, the CDR3 is TGTGCCGTTCCTTCGACGAATGCGGATTACGAGCAGTACTTC. The full variable domain, rest sourced from reference TRBV2 and TRBJ2-7, is EPEVTQTPSHQVTQMGQEVILRCVPISNHLYFYWYRQILGQKVEFLVSFYNNEISEKSEIFDDQFSVERPDGSNFTLKIRSTKLEDSAMYFCAVPSTNADYEQYFGPGTRLTVT.

The rearrangement uses TRBV7-8 and TRBJ2-1; perhaps TRBD2 as D (5 bases). Germline CDR1 and CDR2: SGHVS and FQNEAQ. This CDR3 region has 16 residues. V was clipped by 5 bases and J by 0 bases, with 14 bases between them. The CDR3 DNA is TGTGCCAGCAGCCTAAGGGTTGGGAGCTCCTACAATGAGCAGTTCTTC. Translating it yields CASSLRVGSSYNEQFF.